Below are 21 T cell receptor beta chains sequenced from a single sample in a study of blood T cell repertoires in COVID-19. The table came from immunoSEQ multiplex PCR; TCRdb's copy has only in-frame clones and leaves some out. The sample lists about 130,000 clones, over 75% occurring once. The source material was peripheral blood. These receptors were taken from a man aged 60 to 75 with acute or convalescent COVID-19.

The rearrangement links TRBV21-1 to TRBJ1-1; TRBD1 was called by the table and not checked on the DNA. TRBV21-1 is a pseudogene. There are 16 residues in the CDR3. CDR3 amino acids: CASSKGGDRGNTEAFF. In nucleotides, the CDR3 is TGTGCCAGCAGCAAGGGGGGGGACAGGGGCAACACTGAAGCTTTCTTT.

CDR3 protein: CASASSYEQYF. CDR3 DNA: TGTGCCAGCGCTAGCTCCTACGAGCAGTACTTC. This chain joins TRBV28 and TRBJ2-7; D is undetermined. CDR3 length equals 11 residues. CDR1 is MDHEN and CDR2 is SYDVKM in the germline V gene. V was clipped by 8 bases and J by 0 bases, with 5 bases between them.

V and J are TRBV30 and TRBJ2-7; 7 positions agree with TRBD2. Germline assignment: CDR1 GTSNPN and CDR2 SVGIG (reference sequence). The junction had 10 bases not matched to a gene; V was cut back by 5 bases and J by 3 bases. The CDR3 has 14 amino acids. The CDR3 loop reads CAWGGGRQHYEQYF. The CDR3 DNA reads TGTGCCTGGGGCGGGGGTAGACAACACTACGAGCAGTACTTC.

This clone has more than one count but fewer than ten. The chain is built from TRBV5-1 and TRBJ1-2; D is ambiguous. Trimming shortened V by 0 bases and J by 5 bases, and 14 bases separated the two germline ends. The CDR3 has 15 residues. The germline V gene encodes CDR1 SGHRS and CDR2 YFSETQ. CDR3 sequence reads: CASSLDPVEFYGYTF. Here the CDR3 DNA reads TGCGCCAGCAGCTTGGATCCGGTTGAGTTTTATGGCTACACCTTC.

The sample holds one count of this clone. V gene TRBV15 combines with J gene TRBJ2-2; 10 bases agree with TRBD2. Germline lookup yields CDR1 LNHNV and CDR2 YYDKDF (reference sequence). V lost 5 bases to trimming and J lost 4 bases; unmatched junction nucleotides: 7. The CDR3 sequence is 16 residues long. DNA of the CDR3: TGTGCCACCAGCGCTCTTAGCGGGAGGCGCACCGGGGAGCTGTTTTTT. This translates into CATSALSGRRTGELFF.

The chain employs TRBV19 and TRBJ2-3; D possibly corresponds to TRBD1 (6 bases). CDR3 size: 15 residues. Trimming took off 5 bases at V and 2 bases at J, with 14 bases between the two ends. Germline V gene data show CDR1 as LNHDA and CDR2 as SQIVND (reference sequence). CDR3 nucleotides: TGTGCCAGTAGTCCGCAGCACAGGGCCACAGATACGCAGTATTTT. It translates to CASSPQHRATDTQYF. The whole variable domain, remainder taken from reference TRBV19 and TRBJ2-3, is DGGITQSPKYLFRKEGQNVTLSCEQNLNHDAMYWYRQDPGQGLRLIYYSQIVNDFQKGDIAEGYSVSREKKESFPLTVTSAQKNPTAFYLCASSPQHRATDTQYFGPGTRLTVL.

This clone has a handful of counts. This chain connects TRBV24-1 to TRBJ2-7; tentatively, D is TRBD1 (5 bases). V was trimmed by 0 bases and J by 7 bases, leaving 12 bases between them. Per germline, CDR1 KGHDR and CDR2 SFDVKD. CDR3 size: 14 residues. The CDR3 coding sequence is TGTGCCACCAGTGATTTGGGCAGGGAAGGAGAGCAGTACTTC. Residues: CATSDLGREGEQYF.

The V gene is TRBV18, the J gene TRBJ1-1, with 8 bases fitting TRBD1. The CDR3 has 14 amino acids. Germline assignment: CDR1 KGHSH and CDR2 LQKENI. V trimming: 5 bases; J trimming: 5 bases; junction bases outside the gene matches: 7. The CDR3 protein is CASSAGQGLTEAFF. The CDR3, as DNA: TGTGCCAGCTCAGCAGGACAGGGATTAACTGAAGCTTTCTTT.

This clone came up a few times. The chain links TRBV30 to TRBJ2-7; 10 bases map to TRBD2. The CDR3 runs 15 residues. Unmatched junction bases numbered 4, after V lost 1 base and J lost 1 base. CDR1 and CDR2 from the germline V gene are GTSNPN and SVGIG (reference sequence). The CDR3 loop is CAWSGLAGSSYEQYF. The CDR3 DNA reads TGTGCCTGGAGTGGACTAGCGGGTTCTTCCTACGAGCAGTACTTC.

This clone was counted between two and nine times. V gene TRBV28 combines with J gene TRBJ1-4, with TRBD1 identical over 10 bases. In germline, CDR1 is MDHEN, CDR2 SYDVKM. With 4 bases clipped from V and 6 bases from J, the junction kept 5 bases outside the gene matches. The CDR3 contains 15 residues. CDR3 sequence (DNA): TGTGCCAGCAGTTACCCCGGGACAGGGGATGAAAAACTGTTTTTT. Its translation: CASSYPGTGDEKLFF.

This chain joins TRBV19 and TRBJ2-7, with D tentatively TRBD1 (5 bases). The germline V gene has CDR1 LNHDA and CDR2 SQIVND (reference sequence). The CDR3 sequence is 16 residues long. Trimming removed 4 bases at V and 2 bases at J, with 18 bases between. The CDR3 DNA is TGTGCCAGTAGTACCCCATCAGGGAAGAGCCCCTACGAGCAGTACTTC. Translation gives CASSTPSGKSPYEQYF.

The chain recombines TRBV30 with TRBJ2-2; D might be TRBD1 (6 bases). CDR1 is GTSNPN, CDR2 SVGIG, per germline (reference sequence). This CDR3 has 19 amino acids. The V and J ends lost 0 bases and 4 bases respectively, with 24 bases between them. CDR3 DNA: TGTGCCTGGAGTGTACGGGGTTGGGAAAGGGGGACCGGCACCGGGGAGCTGTTTTTT. Residues: CAWSVRGWERGTGTGELFF.

CDR3 nucleotides: TGTGCCTGGAGTCCCACAGGGAACACTGAAGCTTTCTTT. This gives the protein CAWSPTGNTEAFF. V usage is TRBV30 and J usage is TRBJ1-1; the D gene is possibly TRBD1 (5 bases). This CDR3 has 13 amino acids. Looked up from germline, CDR1 is GTSNPN and CDR2 is SVGIG (reference sequence). Trimming shortened V by 2 bases and J by 1 base, and 8 bases separated the two germline ends.

The chain has TRBV5-1 and TRBJ1-1; tentative D call: TRBD1 (6 bases). In germline, CDR1 is SGHRS, CDR2 YFSETQ. The CDR3 contains 14 residues. Trimming cost V 4 bases and J 0 bases, with 10 bases left between them. The CDR3 coding sequence is TGCGCCAGCAGCGCAGGGGAAATGAACACTGAAGCTTTCTTT. Protein: CASSAGEMNTEAFF.

This clone appeared a few times. The V call is TRBV5-1, the J call TRBJ2-7, with D possibly TRBD2 on 6 matching bases. V dropped 4 bases and J dropped 4 bases, with 15 bases sitting between them. Per the germline V gene, CDR1 is SGHRS and CDR2 is YFSETQ. The CDR3 loop spans 14 amino acids. CDR3 coding DNA: TGCGCCAGCAGCCCGGAGGGACCTAAGTACGAGCAGTACTTC. As protein: CASSPEGPKYEQYF.

The rearrangement uses TRBV28 and TRBJ2-5; TRBD1 aligns across 7 bases. Germline V CDR1 and CDR2: MDHEN, SYDVKM. After removal of 4 bases from V and 4 bases from J, the junction contained 9 bases not matched to a gene. This CDR3 region has 15 residues. The CDR3 DNA is TGTGCCAGCAGTTCCACACAGGGGCTACGAGAGACCCAGTACTTC. As protein: CASSSTQGLRETQYF.

CDR3 amino acids: CASSLPGKKNEQYF. In nucleotides, the CDR3 is TGTGCCAGCAGTTTGCCCGGGAAGAAAAACGAGCAGTACTTC. V and J are TRBV27 and TRBJ2-7; tentative D call: TRBD2 (5 bases). CDR3 size: 14 residues. The V gene's germline CDR1 is MNHEY and CDR2 SMNVEV (reference sequence). V was clipped by 3 bases and J by 5 bases, with 14 bases between them.

This chain links TRBV7-9 with TRBJ1-1, with D possibly TRBD1 on 6 matching bases. This CDR3 has 16 residues. Germline V gene sequence: CDR1 SEHNR, CDR2 FQNEAQ (reference sequence). Trimming removed 5 bases from V and 1 base from J, with 17 bases in between. CDR3 nucleotide sequence: TGTGCCAGCAGCGCAAGAGGACAGATAAAGAACACTGAAGCTTTCTTT. This codes for CASSARGQIKNTEAFF. The full variable domain, completed using reference TRBV7-9 and TRBJ1-1, is DTGVSQNPRHKITKRGQNVTFRCDPISEHNRLYWYRQTLGQGPEFLTYFQNEAQLEKSRLLSDRFSAERPKGSFSTLEIQRTEQGDSAMYLCASSARGQIKNTEAFFGQGTRLTVV.

V usage is TRBV30 and J usage is TRBJ2-2, with 7 bases lining up with TRBD1. Trimming cost V 3 bases and J 0 bases; bases outside gene matches: 4. This CDR3 is 15 amino acids long. Germline V gene data show CDR1 as GTSNPN and CDR2 as SVGIG (reference sequence). The CDR3 here is CAWRGDSSNTGELFF. The CDR3 region has the DNA TGTGCCTGGAGGGGGGACAGTTCGAACACCGGGGAGCTGTTTTTT.

The rearrangement joins TRBV28 to TRBJ2-7; TRBD1 is a possible D gene (6 bases). Germline CDR1 is MDHEN and CDR2 is SYDVKM. This CDR3 is built from 14 residues. Trimming pared 2 bases from V and 3 bases from J, leaving 11 bases between. The CDR3 coding sequence is TGTGCCAGCAGTTTAAGGGACACTGTCTACGAGCAGTACTTC. Its translation is CASSLRDTVYEQYF.

As DNA, the CDR3 is TGTGCCAGCAGAAGAAGAGTGTCGGACTATGGCTACACCTTC. It yields the protein CASRRRVSDYGYTF. The gene calls are TRBV2 and TRBJ1-2; no firm D call. Looked up from germline, CDR1 is SNHLY and CDR2 is FYNNEI. The CDR3 sequence is 14 residues long. V was shortened by 6 bases and J by 3 bases, with 14 bases between the two germline ends.